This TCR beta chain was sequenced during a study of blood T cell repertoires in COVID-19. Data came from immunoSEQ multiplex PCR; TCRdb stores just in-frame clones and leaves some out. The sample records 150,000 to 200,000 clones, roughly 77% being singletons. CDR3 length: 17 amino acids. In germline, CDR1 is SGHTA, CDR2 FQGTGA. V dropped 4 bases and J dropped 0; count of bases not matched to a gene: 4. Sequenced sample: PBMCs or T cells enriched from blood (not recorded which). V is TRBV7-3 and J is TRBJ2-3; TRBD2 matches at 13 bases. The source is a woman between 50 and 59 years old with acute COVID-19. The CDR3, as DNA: TGTGCCAGCAGCTCGTGGACTAGCGGGGGTAGCACAGATACGCAGTATTTT. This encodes CASSSWTSGGSTDTQYF.